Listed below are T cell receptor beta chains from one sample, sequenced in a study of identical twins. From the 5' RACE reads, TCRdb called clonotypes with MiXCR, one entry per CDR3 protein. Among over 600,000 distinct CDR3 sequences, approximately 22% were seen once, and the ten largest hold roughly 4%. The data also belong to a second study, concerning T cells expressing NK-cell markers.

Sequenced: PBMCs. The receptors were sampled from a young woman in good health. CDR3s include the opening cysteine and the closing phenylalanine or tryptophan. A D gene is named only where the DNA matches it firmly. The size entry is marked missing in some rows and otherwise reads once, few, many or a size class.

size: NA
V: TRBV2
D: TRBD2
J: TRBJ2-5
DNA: TGTGCCAGCAGTTCCTCCCCGACTAGCGGGACGTTCCAAGAGACCCAGTACTTC
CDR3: CASSSSPTSGTFQETQYF

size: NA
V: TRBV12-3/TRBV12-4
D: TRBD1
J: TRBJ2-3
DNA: TGTGCCAGCGGGGGACAGGGAGATACGCAGTATTTT
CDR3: CASGGQGDTQYF

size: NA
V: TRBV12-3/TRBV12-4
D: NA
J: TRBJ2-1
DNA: TGTGCCAGCACCCTAACGATGGGACGTTTGGCAAATGAGCAGTTCTTC
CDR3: CASTLTMGRLANEQFF

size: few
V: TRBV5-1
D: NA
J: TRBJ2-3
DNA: TGCGCCAGCAGCTTTTACAGGGAAACAGATACGCAGTATTTT
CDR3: CASSFYRETDTQYF

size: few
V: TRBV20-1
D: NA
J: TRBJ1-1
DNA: TGCAGTGCTAGGGAATTCCTTGGGGCTGAAGCTTTCTTT
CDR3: CSAREFLGAEAFF

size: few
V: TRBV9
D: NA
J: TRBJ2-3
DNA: TGTGCCAGCAGCTCTCGGCCCACAGATACGCAGTATTTT
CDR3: CASSSRPTDTQYF

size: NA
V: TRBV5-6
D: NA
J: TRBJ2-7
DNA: TGTGCCAGCAGCTTGGTGGGTAGGAGCGGCCTCGAGCAGTACTTC
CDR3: CASSLVGRSGLEQYF

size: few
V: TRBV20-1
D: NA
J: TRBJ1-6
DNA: TGCAGTGCTTCGACGGCGCTTTATAATTCACCCCTCCACTTT
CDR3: CSASTALYNSPLHF

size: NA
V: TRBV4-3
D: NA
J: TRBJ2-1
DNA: TGCGCCAGCACTCTGGGGCTGCTCTACAATGAGCAGTTCTTC
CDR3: CASTLGLLYNEQFF

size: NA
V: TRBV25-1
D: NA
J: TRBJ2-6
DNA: TGTGCCAGCAGTTGGACTGGGGCCAACGTCCTGACTTTC
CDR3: CASSWTGANVLTF

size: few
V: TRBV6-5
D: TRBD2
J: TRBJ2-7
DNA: TGTGCCAGCAGTTACTCGGTGGGGGGGATTCAGTACTTC
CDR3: CASSYSVGGIQYF

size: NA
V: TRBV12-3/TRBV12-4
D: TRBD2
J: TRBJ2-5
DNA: TGTGCCAGCATCCGTAGCGGGTTAGGGGAGACCCAGTACTTC
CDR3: CASIRSGLGETQYF